This T cell receptor (beta chain) emerged from a study of cytomegalovirus exposure and HLA in healthy donors. Study observations and caveats: Three CMV-associated chains were confirmed in vitro to be specific for CMV antigens. The study put some 160 TCR beta chains on its list as cytomegalovirus-associated. Later on, a genetic analysis was performed. It linked a missense variant in DCLRE1C with V- and J-gene trimming of TCR beta.

About this clone itself: What it recognizes is unknown.

V was trimmed by 1 base and J by 4 bases, leaving 7 bases between them. This CDR3 contains 14 residues. Germline V lookup: CDR1 LGHNA, CDR2 YNFKEQ. Both 60 Vbeta primers and 13 Jbeta primers went into the PCR. The assay was immunoSEQ multiplex PCR, and TCRdb's table has in-frame clones only and misses some. The data hold tens of thousands of clones, with about 72% observed a single time. The sample consisted of PBMCs. The TCR was taken from a man aged 35 to 55 in good health and CMV-seropositive. J is TRBJ1-4 and V is TRBV4-2; the D is unclear. CDR3 coding DNA: TGTGCCAGCAGCCAAGGTCAGATTAATGAAAAACTGTTTTTT. Translated, it gives CASSQGQINEKLFF.